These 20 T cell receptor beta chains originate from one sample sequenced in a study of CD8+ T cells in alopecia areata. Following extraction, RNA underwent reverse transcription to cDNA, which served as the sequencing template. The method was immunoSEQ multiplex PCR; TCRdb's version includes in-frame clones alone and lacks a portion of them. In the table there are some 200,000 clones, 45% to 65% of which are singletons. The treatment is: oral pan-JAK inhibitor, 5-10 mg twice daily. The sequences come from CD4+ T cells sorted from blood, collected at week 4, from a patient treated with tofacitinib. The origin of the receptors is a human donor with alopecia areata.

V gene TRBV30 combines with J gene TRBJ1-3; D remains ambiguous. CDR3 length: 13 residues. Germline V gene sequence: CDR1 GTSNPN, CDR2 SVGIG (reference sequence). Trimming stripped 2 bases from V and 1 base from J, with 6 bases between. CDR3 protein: CAWSSGSGNTIYF. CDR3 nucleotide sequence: TGTGCCTGGAGTAGTGGTTCTGGAAACACCATATATTTT.

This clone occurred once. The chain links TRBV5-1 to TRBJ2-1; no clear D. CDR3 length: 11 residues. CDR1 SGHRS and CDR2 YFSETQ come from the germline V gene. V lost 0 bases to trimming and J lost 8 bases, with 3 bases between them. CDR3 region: CASSLADEQFF. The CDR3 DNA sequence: TGCGCCAGCAGCTTGGCGGATGAGCAGTTCTTC.

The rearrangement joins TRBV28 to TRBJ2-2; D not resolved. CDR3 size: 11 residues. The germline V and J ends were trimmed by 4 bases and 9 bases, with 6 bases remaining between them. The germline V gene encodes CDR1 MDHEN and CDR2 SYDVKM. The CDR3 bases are TGTGCCAGCAGTTCGAGCCGGGAGCTGTTTTTT. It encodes CASSSSRELFF.

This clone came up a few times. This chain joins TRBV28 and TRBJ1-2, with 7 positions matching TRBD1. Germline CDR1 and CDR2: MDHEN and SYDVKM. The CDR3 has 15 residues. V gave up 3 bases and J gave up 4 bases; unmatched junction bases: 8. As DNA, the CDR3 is TGTGCCAGCAGTTTGATCCGGGACAGAATCTATGGCTACACCTTC. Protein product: CASSLIRDRIYGYTF.

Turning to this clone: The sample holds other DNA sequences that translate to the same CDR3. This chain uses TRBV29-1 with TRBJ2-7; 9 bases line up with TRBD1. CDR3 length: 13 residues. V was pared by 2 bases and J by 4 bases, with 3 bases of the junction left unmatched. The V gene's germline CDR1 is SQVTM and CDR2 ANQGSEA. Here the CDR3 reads CSVEPGQGYEQYF. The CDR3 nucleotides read TGCAGCGTTGAACCGGGACAGGGTTACGAGCAGTACTTC.

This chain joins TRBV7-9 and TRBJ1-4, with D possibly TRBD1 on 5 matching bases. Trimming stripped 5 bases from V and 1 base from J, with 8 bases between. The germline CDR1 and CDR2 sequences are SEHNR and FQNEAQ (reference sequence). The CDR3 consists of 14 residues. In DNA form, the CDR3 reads TGTGCCAGCAGCCAAGACAGAACTAATGAAAAACTGTTTTTT. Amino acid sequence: CASSQDRTNEKLFF.

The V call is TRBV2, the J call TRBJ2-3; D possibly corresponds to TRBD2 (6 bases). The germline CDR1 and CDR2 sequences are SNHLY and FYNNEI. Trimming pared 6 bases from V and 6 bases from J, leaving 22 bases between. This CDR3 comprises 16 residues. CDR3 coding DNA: TGTGCCAGCAGGATTGTTGTTTGGGGGGAATCGGATACGCAGTATTTT. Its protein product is CASRIVVWGESDTQYF.

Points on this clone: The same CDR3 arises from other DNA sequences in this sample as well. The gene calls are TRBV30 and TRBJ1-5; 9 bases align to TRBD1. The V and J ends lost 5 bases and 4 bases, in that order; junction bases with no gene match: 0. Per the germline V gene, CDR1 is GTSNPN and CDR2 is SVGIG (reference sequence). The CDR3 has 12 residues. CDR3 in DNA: TGTGCCTGGGGACAGGGGAATCAGCCCCAGCATTTT. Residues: CAWGQGNQPQHF.

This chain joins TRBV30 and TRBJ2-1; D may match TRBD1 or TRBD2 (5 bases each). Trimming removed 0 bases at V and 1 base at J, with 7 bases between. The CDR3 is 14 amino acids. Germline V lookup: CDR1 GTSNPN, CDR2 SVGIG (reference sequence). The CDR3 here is CAWSVGVSYNEQFF. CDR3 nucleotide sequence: TGTGCCTGGAGTGTGGGGGTTTCCTACAATGAGCAGTTCTTC.

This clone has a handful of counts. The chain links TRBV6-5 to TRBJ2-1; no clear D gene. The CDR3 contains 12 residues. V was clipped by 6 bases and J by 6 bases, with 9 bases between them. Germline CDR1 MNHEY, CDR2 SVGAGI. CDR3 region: CASSRNANEQFF. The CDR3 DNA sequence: TGTGCCAGCAGCCGCAACGCCAATGAGCAGTTCTTC.

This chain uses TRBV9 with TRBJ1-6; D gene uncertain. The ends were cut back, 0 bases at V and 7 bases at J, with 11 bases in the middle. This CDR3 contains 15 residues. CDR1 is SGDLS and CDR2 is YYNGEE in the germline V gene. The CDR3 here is CASSVGGNRNSPLHF. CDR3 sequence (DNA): TGTGCCAGCAGCGTAGGAGGAAACCGGAATTCACCCCTCCACTTT.

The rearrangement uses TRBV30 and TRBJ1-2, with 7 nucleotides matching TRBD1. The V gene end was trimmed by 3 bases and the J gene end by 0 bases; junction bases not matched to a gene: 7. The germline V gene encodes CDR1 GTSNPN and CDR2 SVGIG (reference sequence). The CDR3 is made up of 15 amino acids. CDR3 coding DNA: TGTGCCTGGAGGGGGGACAGATTTTCTAACTATGGCTACACCTTC. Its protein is CAWRGDRFSNYGYTF. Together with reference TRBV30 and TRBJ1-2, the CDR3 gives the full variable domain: SQTIHQWPATLVQPVGSPLSLECTVEGTSNPNLYWYRQAAGRGLQLLFYSVGIGQISSEVPQNLSASRPQDRQFILSSKKLLLSDSGFYLCAWRGDRFSNYGYTFGSGTRLTVV.

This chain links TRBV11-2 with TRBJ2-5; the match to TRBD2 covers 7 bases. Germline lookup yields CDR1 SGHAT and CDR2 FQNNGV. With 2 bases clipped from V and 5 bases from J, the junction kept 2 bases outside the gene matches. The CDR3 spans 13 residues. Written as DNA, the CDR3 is TGTGCCAGCAGCTTACAGGGAGGGGAGACCCAGTACTTC. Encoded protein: CASSLQGGETQYF.

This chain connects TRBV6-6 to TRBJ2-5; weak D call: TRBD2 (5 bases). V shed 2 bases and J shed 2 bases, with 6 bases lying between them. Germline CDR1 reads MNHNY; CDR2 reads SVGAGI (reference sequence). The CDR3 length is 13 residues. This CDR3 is CASSYPGQETQYF. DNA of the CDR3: TGTGCCAGCAGTTACCCGGGGCAAGAGACCCAGTACTTC.

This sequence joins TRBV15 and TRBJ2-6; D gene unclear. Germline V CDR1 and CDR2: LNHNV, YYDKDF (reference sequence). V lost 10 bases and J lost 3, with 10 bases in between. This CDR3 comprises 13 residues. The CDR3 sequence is CASGRLGANVLTF. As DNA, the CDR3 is TGTGCCAGTGGCAGACTTGGGGCCAACGTCCTGACTTTC.

CDR3: CASRRGGTYGYTF. The DNA for the CDR3 is TGTGCCAGTAGGCGAGGCGGTACATATGGCTACACCTTC. The chain combines TRBV19 with TRBJ1-2; D not resolved. Trimming removed 6 bases at V and 5 bases at J, with 13 bases between. The CDR3 has 13 amino acids. In germline, CDR1 is LNHDA, CDR2 SQIVND (reference sequence).

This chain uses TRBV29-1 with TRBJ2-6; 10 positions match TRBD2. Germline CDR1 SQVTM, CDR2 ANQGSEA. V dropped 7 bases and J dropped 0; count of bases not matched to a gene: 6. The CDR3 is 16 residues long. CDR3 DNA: TGCAGCGCCGGGGTAGCGGGGGGCTCTGGGGCCAACGTCCTGACTTTC. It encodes CSAGVAGGSGANVLTF.

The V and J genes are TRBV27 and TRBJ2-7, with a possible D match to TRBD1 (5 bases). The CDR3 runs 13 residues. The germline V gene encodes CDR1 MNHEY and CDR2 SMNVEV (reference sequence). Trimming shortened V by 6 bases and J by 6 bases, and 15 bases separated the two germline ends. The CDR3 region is CASSWAPQGEQYF. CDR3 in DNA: TGTGCCAGCAGCTGGGCCCCCCAGGGCGAGCAGTACTTC.

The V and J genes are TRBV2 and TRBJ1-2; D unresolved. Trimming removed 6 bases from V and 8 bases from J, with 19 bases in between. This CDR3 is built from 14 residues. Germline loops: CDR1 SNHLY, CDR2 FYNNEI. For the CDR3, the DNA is TGTGCCAGCAGCCCCCAGGCGGCTGTTGCAGGCTACACCTTC. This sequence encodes CASSPQAAVAGYTF.

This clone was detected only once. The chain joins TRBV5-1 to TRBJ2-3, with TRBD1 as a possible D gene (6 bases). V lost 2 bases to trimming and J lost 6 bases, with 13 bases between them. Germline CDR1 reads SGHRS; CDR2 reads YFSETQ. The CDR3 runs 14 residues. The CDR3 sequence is CASSLLDSGDTQYF. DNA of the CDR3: TGCGCCAGCAGCTTACTGGACAGTGGGGATACGCAGTATTTT. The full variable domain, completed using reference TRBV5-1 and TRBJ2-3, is KAGVTQTPRYLIKTRGQQVTLSCSPISGHRSVSWYQQTPGQGLQFLFEYFSETQRNKGNFPGRFSGRQFSNSRSEMNVSTLELGDSALYLCASSLLDSGDTQYFGPGTRLTVL.